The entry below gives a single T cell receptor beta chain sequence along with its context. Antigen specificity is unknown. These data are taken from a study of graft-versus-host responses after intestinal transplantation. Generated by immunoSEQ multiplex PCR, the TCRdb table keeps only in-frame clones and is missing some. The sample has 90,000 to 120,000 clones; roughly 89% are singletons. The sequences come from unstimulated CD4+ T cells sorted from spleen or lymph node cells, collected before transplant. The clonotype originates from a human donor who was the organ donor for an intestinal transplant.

CDR3 DNA: TGTGCCAGCAGCTTGGGGAGAGCGTCCTACAATGAGCAGTTCTTC. This translates into CASSLGRASYNEQFF. The chain combines TRBV5-4 with TRBJ2-1; no firm D call. Germline V gene sequence: CDR1 SGHNT, CDR2 YYREEE (reference sequence). The CDR3 length is 15 residues. The germline V and J ends were trimmed by 0 bases and 1 base, with 8 bases remaining between them.